Included here is one T cell receptor (beta chain) sequence, with context. The sample comes from a study of blood T cell repertoires in COVID-19. Overall study: T cells, B-cell-depleted T cells, or PBMCs supplied cDNA or gDNA.

The CDR3 loop spans 13 amino acids. Germline V gives CDR1 SGHNT, CDR2 YYREEE (reference sequence). V was trimmed by 1 base and J by 7 bases, leaving 11 bases between them. Only in-frame clones appear in the TCRdb table, and some are missing; sequencing was by immunoSEQ multiplex PCR. Of more than 250,000 clones in the sample, approximately 82% were seen once. Source material: peripheral blood. V usage is TRBV5-4 and J usage is TRBJ1-1, with unresolved D. The receptor comes from a woman between 50 and 59 years old with acute or convalescent COVID-19. DNA of the CDR3: TGTGCCAGCAGCTTGTACAGATTAGGTGAAGCTTTCTTT. It yields the protein CASSLYRLGEAFF.